A selection of T cell receptor beta chains follows, all from one sample in a study of T cell changes during pregnancy in multiple sclerosis. Data came from immunoSEQ multiplex PCR; TCRdb stores just in-frame clones and leaves some out. Counted here are roughly 40,000 clones, roughly 90% occurring once; the ten biggest clones make up 10% to 15%. This specimen consisted of CD8+ T cells from peripheral blood mononuclear cells, obtained in the first trimester of pregnancy. These receptors originate from a female donor with multiple sclerosis, enrolled in a pregnancy study. CDR3s include the opening cysteine and the closing phenylalanine or tryptophan. D genes are given only for firm matches. Where a row states a size, it is once, few, many or the class of an expanded clone; other rows omit it.

TRBJ2-7 | TRBD1 | - | TRBV6-5 | TGTGCCACCCAGACAGGGCCACCCAACCCTTACGAGCAGTACTTC | CATQTGPPNPYEQYF
TRBJ2-3 | - | - | TRBV4-1 | TGCGCCAGCAGCCAAGGGCCAGATACGCAGTATTTT | CASSQGPDTQYF
TRBJ2-1 | - | - | TRBV14 | TGTGCCAGCAGCCAAGTAAGCGCTTACAATGAGCAGTTCTTC | CASSQVSAYNEQFF
TRBJ1-5 | - | - | TRBV21-1 | TGTGCCAGCAGCAATAGGGGGAGGGTTGGTTGCAATCAGCCCCAGCATTTT | CASSNRGRVGCNQPQHF
TRBJ2-3 | TRBD2 | - | TRBV19 | TGTGCCAGTAGCCCCGCATGGGGGGGGGACACAGATACGCAGTATTTT | CASSPAWGGDTDTQYF
TRBJ1-1 | - | - | TRBV5-4 | TGTGCCAGCAGCTTGGCGGGGAACACTGAAGCTTTCTTT | CASSLAGNTEAFF
TRBJ1-5 | - | - | TRBV4-2 | TGTGCCAGCAGCCAAGCTGCGGGGAGCAATCAGCCCCAGCATTTT | CASSQAAGSNQPQHF
TRBJ2-5 | - | - | TRBV6-5 | TGTGCCAGCAGACCCGTCAGGGGTGAGACCCAGTACTTC | CASRPVRGETQYF
TRBJ1-1 | TRBD1 | once | TRBV14 | TGTGCCAGCAGCCAGGACAGGGGGCTTACCGTTGAAGCTTTCTTT | CASSQDRGLTVEAFF
TRBJ1-1 | TRBD1 | - | TRBV19 | TGTGCCAGTAGTATCGTGGTGGACAGGGTAGACGTAACTGAAGCTTTCTTT | CASSIVVDRVDVTEAFF
TRBJ1-6 | - | - | TRBV7-6 | TGTGCCAGCAGCAATTCCCAGGGATATGATTCACCCCTCCACTTT | CASSNSQGYDSPLHF
TRBJ2-1 | TRBD1 | - | TRBV27 | TGTGCCAGCAGTTTTTCCACAGGGGTGGGCAATGAGCAGTTCTTC | CASSFSTGVGNEQFF
TRBJ2-2 | TRBD2 | once | TRBV10-2 | TGCGCCAGCAGGGCGAGCGGGGGACCCGGGGAGCTGTTTTTT | CASRASGGPGELFF
TRBJ1-2 | - | - | TRBV29-1 | TGCAGCGCCCCCACGGGAGGGGACTATGGCTACACCTTC | CSAPTGGDYGYTF
TRBJ1-1 | TRBD1 | - | TRBV7-9 | TGTGCCAGCCCAGGGGGGATGAACACTGAAGCTTTCTTT | CASPGGMNTEAFF
TRBJ2-7 | TRBD1 | - | TRBV27 | TGTGCCAGCAGTTGGGACAGGAGCTCCTACGAGCAGTACTTC | CASSWDRSSYEQYF
TRBJ1-1 | - | - | TRBV4-2 | TGTGCCAGCAGCCCAACCGACCTGATCGCCGGGGACACTGAAGCTTTCTTT | CASSPTDLIAGDTEAFF
TRBJ1-2 | - | - | TRBV4-1 | TGCGCCAGCAGCCATATCAGGGATAACTATGGCTACACCTTC | CASSHIRDNYGYTF
TRBJ1-1 | TRBD1 | - | TRBV4-2 | TGTGCCAGCAGCCAAGTAGGGGACAGGGGCCCTGAAGCTTTCTTT | CASSQVGDRGPEAFF
TRBJ2-5 | TRBD1 | once | TRBV6-1 | TGTGCCAGCAGTGAAGACCTGTTGGGCAGGGGGCAGGAGACCCAGTACTTC | CASSEDLLGRGQETQYF
TRBJ2-7 | - | - | TRBV20-1 | TGCAGTGCCGAAGGAGACGAGCAGTACTTC | CSAEGDEQYF
TRBJ1-6 | TRBD1 | - | TRBV4-1 | TGCGCCAGCAGCCCTCACACCGGGACAGGGAATTCACCCCTCCACTTT | CASSPHTGTGNSPLHF
TRBJ2-5 | TRBD2 | few | TRBV29-1 | TGCAGCGTTGATGGACTAGCGGGGGGAGAGACCCAGTACTTC | CSVDGLAGGETQYF